This TCR beta chain was captured by sequencing in a study of resident and recirculating memory T cells in vitiligo. Study in general: Shave-biopsy epidermis from lesional and nonlesional skin was sequenced alongside PBMCs.

Clones were read by immunoSEQ multiplex PCR, and TCRdb kept only the in-frame ones, dropping some. Of roughly 80,000 clones listed, about 92% are singletons. About this clone itself: Its target is not known.

Germline CDR1 WSHSY, CDR2 SAAADI. Trimming cost V 0 bases and J 6 bases, with 14 bases left between them. CDR3 size: 15 residues. Regarding the study as a whole: Non-conserved TCRs across sites and patients suggested distinct clones per lesion.

The clonotype comes from a male donor with vitiligo. Sequencing used blood. This rearrangement joins TRBV10-2 to TRBJ1-1; no clear D. The CDR3 region has the DNA TGCGCCAGCAGTGAGTCGGGAGGCGACCCCTCTGAAGCTTTCTTT. This encodes CASSESGGDPSEAFF.